This TCR beta chain derives from a study of beta chain features in type 1 diabetes. Study results and caveats: Cells that show high TCR expression could be over-represented by cDNA sequencing.

Trimming shortened V by 2 bases and J by 0 bases, and 8 bases separated the two germline ends. Germline CDR1 KGHSH, CDR2 LQKENI. This CDR3 is 14 amino acids long. On this clone: As yet, its antigen is unknown.

Expressed TCRB transcripts were sequenced because the entire RNA isolate underwent reverse transcription. The data were produced by immunoSEQ multiplex PCR, yet TCRdb's version contains in-frame clones alone and is incomplete. This table has approximately 200,000 clones, 9.6% appearing once. All sorted populations exceeded 98% purity. The V and J genes are TRBV18 and TRBJ2-7, with a weak D call TRBD1 (6 bases). The sequenced sample was naive CD4+ T cells from blood. The source of this sequence is a young woman in good health. The CDR3 spells CASSPGGASYEQYF. For the CDR3, the DNA is TGTGCCAGCTCACCAGGGGGCGCCTCCTACGAGCAGTACTTC.